This TCR beta chain was recorded in a study of shared clonotypes between healthy human individuals. With regard to this clone: Its antigen is undetermined.

Naive CD8 cells lacked CD45RO and underwent positive selection for CCR7, leaving out terminally differentiated effector memory CD45RA+ cells. Deletions cut 2 bases from V and 3 bases from J, with 16 bases between. There are 16 residues in the CDR3. CDR1 SGHAT and CDR2 FQDESV come from the germline V gene (reference sequence). Generated by immunoSEQ multiplex PCR, the TCRdb table keeps only in-frame clones and is missing some. This table holds about 2.2 million clones, about 93% found once. The study, taken as a whole, reports: Generally, estimated richness proved larger in naive subsets than it did in memory subsets.

What was sequenced was naive CD8+ T cells from PBMCs. The sequence derives from a man between 18 and 35 years old in good health. Some clones in this sample may be carry-over from other donors' samples. The chain joins TRBV11-1 to TRBJ1-1, with D perhaps matching TRBD1 (5 bases). CDR3 in amino acids: CASSLKGLFRDTEAFF. The CDR3 coding sequence is TGTGCCAGCAGCTTAAAGGGACTTTTCAGGGACACTGAAGCTTTCTTT.